The source of this T cell receptor beta chain is a study of shared clonotypes between healthy human individuals. Donors had no recently reported acute infections or vaccinations and were HIV-negative. Researchers partitioned CD4+ cells into CD45RA+ naive and CD45RA-negative memory subsets. Overall study results and limits: Memory subsets generally showed lower estimated richness than naive subsets.

It was approximately 0.2 ug DNA, 30,000 or so T cell genomes, that sorted-subset replicate PCRs used. TCRdb's table, derived via immunoSEQ multiplex PCR, lists solely in-frame clones and lacks some. The sample holds about a million clones, about three quarters seen once. Concerning this clone itself: Its antigen is unidentified.

This TCR was recovered from a young man in good health. Sequencing was performed on memory CD4+ T cells sorted from blood. Subset indicated: CD45RA-negative fraction.

The DNA for the CDR3 is TGTGCCTGGAGTGTACCGCGCGGGGGGGGCCGGGAGACCCAGTACTTC. Protein: CAWSVPRGGGRETQYF. This rearrangement joins TRBV30 to TRBJ2-5; 9 nucleotides line up with TRBD2. The germline V gene encodes CDR1 GTSNPN and CDR2 SVGIG (reference sequence). The CDR3 loop spans 16 amino acids. Trimming cost V 0 bases and J 5 bases; bases outside gene matches: 10.